The clone carrying this TCR beta chain was seen a handful of times. What it recognizes is unknown. This record comes from a study of T-cell memory formation after mild COVID-19. Overall study context: Among the donors, TCR clusters were largely specific to each donor. Broader study findings: Pre-infection memory already had some responding clones, implying cross-reactive memory joined.

The CDR3 covers 12 residues. The V end was cut by 5 bases, the J end by 3 bases, with 7 bases between. Looked up from germline, CDR1 is SGHTA and CDR2 is FQGNSA. TCR alpha and TCR beta cDNA libraries carrying sample barcodes and UMIs came from 5'RACE with constant-segment primers. TCRdb reprocessed the 5' RACE reads with MiXCR, giving one entry per CDR3 protein. The sample yields some 64,000 distinct CDR3 sequences, about a tenth seen once. Sequencing was carried out using PBMCs or a T cell subset sorted from them (not recorded which). The chain carries TRBV7-2 and TRBJ1-2; D unclear. The sequence came from a man aged 18 to 29 who had mild COVID-19 (a few samples of this study predate the infection). Cell type and time point are not known. The CDR3: CASSMDYYGYTF. The CDR3 DNA sequence: TGTGCCAGCAGCATGGACTACTATGGCTACACCTTC.